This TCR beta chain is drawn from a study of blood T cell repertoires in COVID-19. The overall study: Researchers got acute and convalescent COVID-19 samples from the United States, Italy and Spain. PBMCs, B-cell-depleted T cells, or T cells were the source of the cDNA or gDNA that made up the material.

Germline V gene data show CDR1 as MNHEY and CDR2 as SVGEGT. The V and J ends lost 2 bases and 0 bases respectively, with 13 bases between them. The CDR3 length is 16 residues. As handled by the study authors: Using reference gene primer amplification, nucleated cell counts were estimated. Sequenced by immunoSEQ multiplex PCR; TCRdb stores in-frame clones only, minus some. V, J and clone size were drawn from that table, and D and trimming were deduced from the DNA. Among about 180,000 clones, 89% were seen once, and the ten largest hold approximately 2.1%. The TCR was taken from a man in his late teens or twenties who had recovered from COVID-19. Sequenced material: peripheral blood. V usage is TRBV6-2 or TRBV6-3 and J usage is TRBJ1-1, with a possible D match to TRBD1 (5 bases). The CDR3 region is CASSYPTLTVNTEAFF. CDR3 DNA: TGTGCCAGCAGTTACCCCACCTTGACAGTGAACACTGAAGCTTTCTTT.